Listed below are T cell receptor beta chains from one sample, sequenced in a study of cytomegalovirus exposure and HLA in healthy donors. Measured with immunoSEQ multiplex PCR; TCRdb has only the in-frame clones, and not every one. The sample holds roughly 93,000 clones, more than 75% seen once. The sample taken for sequencing was PBMCs. All receptors come from a human donor in good health. The conserved cysteine and the conserved F or W are not part of the CDR3 here. Each record gives: D gene, V gene, J gene, CDR3 protein. The D gene is left open where the match is weak.

>.|TRBV5-4|TRBJ2-1
ASSLRLGKNEQF
>TRBD1|TRBV19|TRBJ1-5
ASSEAWTGPISNQPQH
>.|TRBV6-1|TRBJ2-2
ASRKEYQRTGELF
>.|TRBV7-9|TRBJ1-2
ASSSAGTFYGYT
>TRBD2|TRBV7-2|TRBJ2-7
ASSPSTSGYYEQY
>.|TRBV20-1|TRBJ1-1
SASSTREAF
>TRBD2|TRBV7-6|TRBJ2-7
ASSLAPTSGGVYEQY
>TRBD2|TRBV13|TRBJ2-2
ASSPSGWRGDTGELF
>TRBD2|TRBV7-9|TRBJ2-7
SSSGPVLAGDGDEQY
>TRBD1|TRBV25-1|TRBJ1-5
ASRGDRPQLGQPQH
>.|TRBV5-1|TRBJ1-2
ASSLGSLDYGYT
>.|TRBV7-6|TRBJ1-4
ASSIQGVRDEKLF
>TRBD1|TRBV29-1|TRBJ2-2
SGKTGLNAGELF
>TRBD2|TRBV6-5|TRBJ2-7
ASTLGGSYEQY
>TRBD2|TRBV5-6|TRBJ2-3
ASSLGLAAADTQY
>.|TRBV11-2|TRBJ1-1
ASSPIKGGGRAEAF
>.|TRBV7-9|TRBJ2-2
ASSATRNIDTGELF
>TRBD2|TRBV5-5|TRBJ2-2
ASSFSGGNTGELF
>.|TRBV6-5|TRBJ2-7
ASSYGQYEQY
>TRBD1|TRBV5-1|TRBJ2-5
ASSPNGQGQETQY